This T cell receptor beta chain stems from a study of blood T cell repertoires in COVID-19. Study context: Samples taken during acute and convalescent COVID-19 were collected in the United States, Italy and Spain.

Per the original methods: Nucleated cell number was recorded as an estimate derived from reference gene primer amplification. The method was immunoSEQ multiplex PCR; TCRdb's version includes in-frame clones alone and lacks a portion of them. That table is the source of V, J and clone size, and D and trimming were worked out from the DNA. The sample has hundreds of thousands of clones; roughly 85% are singletons. The CDR3 totals 13 residues. The V and J ends lost 4 bases and 7 bases respectively, with 13 bases between them. Germline assignment: CDR1 SGHDN and CDR2 FVKESK. Participants reported their clinical history, and cohort assignment relied on those reports.

The sequenced sample consisted of PBMCs or T cells enriched from blood (not recorded which). The V call is TRBV14, the J call TRBJ2-5; a possible D gene is TRBD1 (5 bases). This clonotype was sampled from a man aged 35-49 years who had been exposed to COVID-19. The CDR3 here is CASSPVVTGTQYF. DNA of the CDR3: TGTGCCAGCAGCCCCGTAGTTACAGGGACCCAGTACTTC.